The T cell receptor beta chain described here comes from a study of blood T cell repertoires in COVID-19. Study overall: The analysed material was cDNA or gDNA that came from T cells, B-cell-depleted T cells, or PBMCs.

Germline V gene data show CDR1 as SGDLS and CDR2 as YYNGEE. The CDR3 is 15 residues long. Trimming left V 0 bases short and J 3 bases short, with 9 bases between. The authors' processing: Counts of nucleated cells, estimated from reference gene primer amplification, were obtained. Method: immunoSEQ multiplex PCR; TCRdb's copy keeps in-frame clones and lacks some. V and J calls and clone size are as listed in that table; D and trimming were resolved from the DNA. The table lists around 480,000 clones, 88% of them singletons. During active infection, Seattle patients enrolled and were then monitored through disease.

The sequenced sample was peripheral blood. This TCR derives from a woman between 50 and 59 years old with COVID-19, enrolled during active disease. V and J are TRBV9 and TRBJ1-4; no clear D gene. CDR3 amino acids: CASSVGGGSNEKLFF. The CDR3 DNA sequence: TGTGCCAGCAGCGTAGGAGGAGGGTCTAATGAAAAACTGTTTTTT.